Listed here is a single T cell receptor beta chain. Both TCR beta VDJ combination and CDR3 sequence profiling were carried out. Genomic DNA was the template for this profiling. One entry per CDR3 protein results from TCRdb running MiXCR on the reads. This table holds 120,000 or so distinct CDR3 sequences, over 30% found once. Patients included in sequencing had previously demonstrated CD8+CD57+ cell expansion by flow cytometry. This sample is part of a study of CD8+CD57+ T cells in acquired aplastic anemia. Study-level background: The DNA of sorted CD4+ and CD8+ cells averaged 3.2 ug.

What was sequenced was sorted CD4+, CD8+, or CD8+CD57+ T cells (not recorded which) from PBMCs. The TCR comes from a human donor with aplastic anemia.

CDR3 region: CASSQDGTGLGEFF. For the CDR3, the DNA is TGTGCCAGCAGCCAAGATGGTACCGGACTTGGGGAGTTCTTC. The chain uses TRBV3-1 and TRBJ2-1, with D perhaps matching TRBD2 (5 bases). V was shortened by 0 bases and J by 14 bases, with 17 bases between the two germline ends. Germline V gene sequence: CDR1 LGHDT, CDR2 YNNKEL (reference sequence). This CDR3 spans 14 amino acids.